The clone carrying this T cell receptor beta chain was seen just once. The target antigen is unknown. The sample comes from a study of CD8+CD57+ T cells in acquired aplastic anemia. Study overall: Sorted CD4+ plus CD8+ cells gave DNA averaging about 3.2 ug. Study-level findings and limits: CD8+ Simpson's diversity did not differ significantly between patients and controls. Between patients and controls, over 25 CD8+ CDR3 sequences were found in common.

Profiling that covered TCR beta VDJ and CDR3 relied on genomic DNA as its template. TCRdb called the reads again in MiXCR, with one record for every CDR3 protein. The sample lists 250,000 to 350,000 distinct CDR3 sequences; around 60% were seen once. Trimming removed 2 bases from V and 4 bases from J, with 15 bases in between. Germline-derived CDR1 and CDR2 are SGHRS and YFSETQ. The CDR3 has 16 amino acids. The receptor was derived from a human donor with severe aplastic anemia or a healthy control (not recorded which). Source material: sorted CD4+, CD8+, or CD8+CD57+ T cells (not recorded which) from PBMCs. The V and J genes are TRBV5-1 and TRBJ2-2; no reliable D call. This chain's CDR3 is CASSLVPAWITGELFF. DNA of the CDR3: TGCGCCAGCAGCTTAGTACCGGCGTGGATCACCGGGGAGCTGTTTTTT.